This T cell receptor beta chain originates from a study of blood T cell repertoires in COVID-19. Background on the study: The United States, Italy and Spain were the sources of the acute and convalescent COVID-19 samples. The cDNA or gDNA used as material had been derived from T cells, B-cell-depleted T cells, or PBMCs.

V lost 5 bases to trimming and J lost 7 bases; unmatched junction nucleotides: 14. Germline V lookup: CDR1 LNHDA, CDR2 SQIVND (reference sequence). The CDR3 extends over 17 amino acids. As originally analysed: Amplification of reference gene primers provided the estimated nucleated cell counts. Measured with immunoSEQ multiplex PCR; TCRdb has only the in-frame clones, and not every one. V, J and clone size were drawn from that table, and D and trimming were deduced from the DNA. The sample lists under 75,000 clones, over 60% occurring once. Seattle patients were enrolled while actively infected and followed longitudinally.

Sequenced material: peripheral blood. V is TRBV19 and J is TRBJ1-4, with 9 positions matching TRBD1. The TCR was taken from a woman aged 70-85 years with COVID-19, enrolled during active disease. The CDR3 region has the DNA TGTGCCAGTAGTCCGGGGACAGGGCAGCGAGGTAGTGAAAAACTGTTTTTT. Encoded protein: CASSPGTGQRGSEKLFF.